Following are 22 T cell receptor beta chains from one sample sequenced in a study of T cells in localized non-small cell lung cancer (dated by TCRdb to 2018 to 2021). The library was made by the immunoSEQ multiplex PCR assay. Held by TCRdb, this immuneACCESS table contains in-frame sequences only and omits some clones. Under half of the omission traces to an unresolved V gene where checked; the cause of the rest is unknown. The sample data list 35,000 to 45,000 clones, and roughly nine tenths of these were observed just once. Roughly 6.9% of the sample lies in the top ten. Sequences were derived from peripheral blood, sampled before any cancer treatment. These receptors all stem from a female donor aged 60 or older with stage I lung adenocarcinoma.

The CDR3 loop is CASSSDRGWMETQYF. CDR3 coding DNA: TGCGCCAGCAGCTCCGACAGGGGGTGGATGGAGACCCAGTACTTC. The chain couples TRBV5-1 to TRBJ2-5; TRBD1 aligns across 9 bases. Germline V gene lookup returns CDR1 SGHRS and CDR2 YFSETQ. This CDR3 is built from 15 residues. V shed 3 bases, J shed 5 bases, and the junction held 8 bases outside the gene matches.

The rearrangement joins TRBV1 to TRBJ2-2; the table's D call of TRBD2 was not tested on the DNA. TRBV1 is designated a pseudogene. The CDR3 length is 15 residues. The CDR3 is CTSSRTGGLTGELFF. CDR3 in DNA: TGCACCAGCAGCCGAACCGGGGGGCTTACCGGGGAGCTGTTTTTT.

This chain uses TRBV28 with TRBJ1-6; 8 nucleotides align to TRBD1. The CDR3 length is 15 residues. Germline V gene sequence: CDR1 MDHEN, CDR2 SYDVKM. The trim removed 6 bases at V and 6 bases at J, leaving 7 bases unmatched. CDR3 DNA sequence: TGTGCCAGCAGCCCCCGGGACAGGCTTAATTCACCCCTCCACTTT. This translates into CASSPRDRLNSPLHF. Drawing the rest from reference TRBV28 and TRBJ1-6, the complete variable domain is DVKVTQSSRYLVKRTGEKVFLECVQDMDHENMFWYRQDPGLGLRLIYFSYDVKMKEKGDIPEGYSVSREKKERFSLILESASTNQTSMYLCASSPRDRLNSPLHFGNGTRLTVT.

This rearrangement joins TRBV27 to TRBJ1-6, with D perhaps matching TRBD1 (5 bases). Germline V gene lookup returns CDR1 MNHEY and CDR2 SMNVEV (reference sequence). Trimming took off 3 bases at V and 8 bases at J, with 11 bases between the two ends. The CDR3 consists of 14 residues. The DNA for the CDR3 is TGTGCCAGCAGTTTCAGGGACGGGGATTCACCCCTCCACTTT. Its protein is CASSFRDGDSPLHF.

This clone was seen just once. The chain carries TRBV2 and TRBJ1-5; no clear D. V gave up 1 base and J gave up 2 bases, with 9 bases separating them. CDR1 is SNHLY, CDR2 FYNNEI, per germline. The CDR3 loop spans 15 amino acids. In nucleotides, the CDR3 is TGTGCCAGCAGTGAAGGAGGGCGGGGCAATCAGCCCCAGCATTTT. This encodes CASSEGGRGNQPQHF.

In its sample, this clone was seen once. CDR3 loop: CASIKMRQMNTEAFF. Here the CDR3 DNA reads TGTGCCAGCATTAAGATGCGGCAGATGAACACTGAAGCTTTCTTT. The chain links TRBV28 to TRBJ1-1; D is unresolved. CDR1 is MDHEN, CDR2 SYDVKM, per germline. The CDR3 totals 15 residues. The V end was cut by 7 bases, the J end by 0 bases, with 15 bases between.

V is TRBV28 and J is TRBJ1-1, with D hard to call. Trimming took off 6 bases at V and 1 base at J, with 15 bases between the two ends. Germline CDR1 is MDHEN and CDR2 is SYDVKM. The CDR3 sequence is 15 residues long. The CDR3 DNA is TGTGCCAGCAGGTCCCTCGGAGAGGCGAACACTGAAGCTTTCTTT. Translation gives CASRSLGEANTEAFF.

The rearrangement joins TRBV7-8 to TRBJ1-2; the match to TRBD1 covers 7 bases. Germline V CDR1 and CDR2: SGHVS, FQNEAQ. The CDR3 has 15 residues. V was pared by 5 bases and J by 4 bases, with 10 bases of the junction left unmatched. CDR3 bases: TGTGCCAGCAGCCGTGACAGGGTTGCGGTCTATGGCTACACCTTC. This sequence encodes CASSRDRVAVYGYTF.

This clone occurred once. The chain combines TRBV6-5 with TRBJ2-5; tentatively, D is TRBD1 (5 bases). The CDR3 contains 15 residues. Trimming removed 10 bases at V and 2 bases at J, with 20 bases between. Germline CDR1 reads MNHEY; CDR2 reads SVGAGI. In nucleotides, the CDR3 is TGTGCCACCACTGGTTGGAAGGGGCGGCAAGAGACCCAGTACTTC. Translated: CATTGWKGRQETQYF.

V gene TRBV28 combines with J gene TRBJ2-2, with TRBD2 matching over 8 bases. The CDR3 has 17 residues. The germline V gene encodes CDR1 MDHEN and CDR2 SYDVKM. The V gene end was trimmed by 7 bases and the J gene end by 6 bases; junction bases not matched to a gene: 16. CDR3 residues: CASTQVKGPAGAGELFF. DNA of the CDR3: TGTGCCAGCACTCAGGTTAAGGGTCCAGCGGGGGCCGGGGAGCTGTTTTTT.

The rearrangement joins TRBV19 to TRBJ2-1; a weak D match, TRBD2 (5 bases). Germline loops: CDR1 LNHDA, CDR2 SQIVND (reference sequence). Trimming took 3 bases from V and 4 from J, leaving 16 bases between them. CDR3 length equals 16 residues. The CDR3 DNA sequence: TGTGCCAGTAGTATGTATTTGCGGGCCCCATACAATGAGCAGTTCTTC. The encoded protein is CASSMYLRAPYNEQFF.

This chain's CDR3 is CASNEIAGRVGELFF. The CDR3 DNA follows: TGTGCCAGCAACGAAATAGCGGGGAGGGTCGGGGAGCTGTTTTTT. The chain combines TRBV7-6 with TRBJ2-2; TRBD2 aligns across 8 bases. Germline-derived CDR1 and CDR2 are SGHVS and FNYEAQ. CDR3 size: 15 residues. With V trimmed by 7 bases and J by 7 bases, 11 bases remained unmatched.

For the CDR3, the DNA is TGTGCCAGCAGCTTAGGGGGGAAGGGTAATCAGCCCCAGCATTTT. Its protein is CASSLGGKGNQPQHF. This chain connects TRBV7-2 to TRBJ1-5, with a tentative D call TRBD1 (5 bases). V dropped 1 base and J dropped 4 bases, with 11 bases sitting between them. Germline V gives CDR1 SGHTA, CDR2 FQGNSA. CDR3 length: 15 residues.

The chain employs TRBV28 and TRBJ2-1; 10 nucleotides match TRBD2. V was clipped by 3 bases and J by 7 bases; unmatched bases: 6. The CDR3 totals 15 residues. CDR1 MDHEN and CDR2 SYDVKM come from the germline V gene. CDR3 nucleotides: TGTGCCAGCAGTTTGGAGTCTAGCGGGGGAAATGAGCAGTTCTTC. Translation gives CASSLESSGGNEQFF.

The chain carries TRBV2 and TRBJ1-1, with TRBD1 identical over 10 bases. The CDR3 extends over 14 amino acids. The trim removed 4 bases at V and 6 bases at J, leaving 5 bases unmatched. Germline CDR1 and CDR2: SNHLY and FYNNEI. CDR3 DNA sequence: TGTGCCAGCAGTGGACAGGGGGCGGTGGCTGAAGCTTTCTTT. Protein sequence: CASSGQGAVAEAFF. Complete variable domain (other parts from reference TRBV2 and TRBJ1-1): EPEVTQTPSHQVTQMGQEVILRCVPISNHLYFYWYRQILGQKVEFLVSFYNNEISEKSEIFDDQFSVERPDGSNFTLKIRSTKLEDSAMYFCASSGQGAVAEAFFGQGTRLTVV.

This rearrangement joins TRBV11-2 to TRBJ1-1; no clear D. The CDR3 loop spans 14 amino acids. CDR1 SGHAT and CDR2 FQNNGV come from the germline V gene. Trimming removed 0 bases at V and 5 bases at J, with 10 bases between. In DNA, the CDR3 is TGTGCCAGCAGCTTAGACACGGTAGGGACTGAAGCTTTCTTT. This codes for CASSLDTVGTEAFF.

The J gene is TRBJ2-2, the V gene TRBV11-2; 14 bases fit TRBD2. Germline V CDR1 and CDR2: SGHAT, FQNNGV. The CDR3 runs 19 residues. Losses at the gene ends were 3 bases for V and 6 bases for J; bases not matched to a gene: 12. CDR3 nucleotide sequence: TGTGCCAGCAGCTTGGGACTAGCGGGGGCCTCGGCTATCCCCGGGGAGCTGTTTTTT. Translation: CASSLGLAGASAIPGELFF.

The chain links TRBV14 to TRBJ1-6; no clear D gene. The V and J ends lost 5 bases and 7 bases respectively, with 9 bases between them. The CDR3 extends over 13 amino acids. The germline V gene encodes CDR1 SGHDN and CDR2 FVKESK. DNA for the CDR3: TGTGCCAGCAGCTTTTACCGGAATTCACCCCTCCACTTT. This translates into CASSFYRNSPLHF.

In its sample, this clone was seen a few times. The V and J genes are TRBV27 and TRBJ1-6; D call uncertain. The germline CDR1 and CDR2 sequences are MNHEY and SMNVEV (reference sequence). This CDR3 region has 15 residues. Trimming shortened V by 4 bases and J by 10 bases, and 17 bases separated the two germline ends. CDR3 nucleotide sequence: TGTGCCAGCAGTTCAACGACTGGGATGGGATCACCCCTCCACTTT. As protein: CASSSTTGMGSPLHF.

V is TRBV27 and J is TRBJ2-7; possibly TRBD2 for D (7 bases). Germline V gives CDR1 MNHEY, CDR2 SMNVEV (reference sequence). This CDR3 region has 10 residues. Here the CDR3 DNA reads TGTCGTGGGGAGGGGGACGAGCAGTACTTC. Translation: CRGEGDEQYF.

The chain joins TRBV28 to TRBJ2-5, with a possible D match to TRBD2 (6 bases). The CDR3 is 14 residues long. Trimming left V 3 bases short and J 7 bases short, with 15 bases between. CDR1 is MDHEN, CDR2 SYDVKM, per germline. This CDR3 reads CASSFRRGEATQYF. CDR3 bases: TGTGCCAGCAGTTTTAGGAGGGGAGAGGCGACCCAGTACTTC.

The chain employs TRBV19 and TRBJ1-1; unclear D gene. Germline assignment: CDR1 LNHDA and CDR2 SQIVND (reference sequence). V was clipped by 6 bases and J by 0 bases, with 8 bases between them. CDR3 length equals 13 residues. CDR3 region: CASSRGMNTEAFF. The CDR3 DNA reads as TGTGCCAGTAGCCGGGGAATGAACACTGAAGCTTTCTTT.